These 15 T cell receptor beta chains were all obtained from the same sample, sequenced in a study of tumor-infiltrating lymphocytes in primary liver carcinoma. TCR beta cDNA was prepared out of approximately 470 ng total RNA by means of a constant-region primer. Three rounds of nested multiplex PCR with slightly modified ARM-PCR produced TCR beta libraries. Two initial PCR rounds of roughly 10 cycles each paired TRBV1-TRBV30 forward primers with a C-beta reverse primer. In TCRdb, the multiplex PCR reads were re-called with MiXCR into one record per CDR3 protein. The sample lists about 190,000 distinct CDR3 sequences, approximately 86% occurring once. From about 20-30 mg of unsorted bulk tissue, DNA and RNA were co-extracted together. Sequenced sample: tumor tissue from primary liver carcinoma. The receptors stem from a man in his forties with primary liver carcinoma and hepatitis B virus infection.

This clonotype was counted a few times. This clone may be a read error of a much larger clone one base away. The chain links TRBV6-5 to TRBJ1-5; 9 nucleotides match TRBD1. The DNA end is more similar to TRBJ2-3, so the J call may be wrong. The CDR3 has 17 amino acids. Germline values: CDR1 MNHEY, CDR2 SVGAGI. This CDR3 is CASSPRTGVISNQPQYF. The CDR3 coding sequence is TGTGCCAGCAGCCCCCGGACAGGGGTGATTAGCAATCAGCCCCAGTATTTT.

In its sample, this clonotype was seen a few times. It may be a read error: a sequence one base away is much more abundant. The chain joins TRBV5-6 to TRBJ2-7; no clear D gene. V shed 6 bases and J shed 0 bases, with 13 bases lying between them. CDR1 SGHDT and CDR2 YYEEEE come from the germline V gene. The CDR3 totals 14 residues. The CDR3 nucleotides are TGTGCCAGCACCCGGAGACCGAGCTCCTACGAGCAGTACTTC. Its protein is CASTRRPSSYEQYF.

In its sample, this clonotype was seen once. The chain uses TRBV5-6 and TRBJ1-5, with D perhaps TRBD1 (6 bases). With 7 bases removed from V and 5 bases from J, the gap between germline ends came to 19 bases. CDR3 size: 15 residues. CDR1 and CDR2 (germline): SGHDT, YYEEEE. The CDR3 region has the DNA TGTGCCAGCGGCATCTTGGGCAGGGGAGATCAGCCCCAGCATTTT. It specifies CASGILGRGDQPQHF.

As regards this clonotype: The junction departs from the called germline gene at one end, perhaps through a read error. The chain joins TRBV2 to TRBJ2-3; D is unclear. The CDR3 runs 14 residues. CDR1 is SNHLY and CDR2 is FYNNEI in the germline V gene. The DNA for the CDR3 is TGTGCCAGCAGTATACTGGTACCCACATATACGCAGTATTTT. This codes for CASSILVPTYTQYF.

Only one count was recorded for this clonotype. At one boundary the junction diverges from the germline segment, which might be a read error. V usage is TRBV14 and J usage is TRBJ1-2; D is perhaps TRBD1 (6 bases). Germline V gene lookup returns CDR1 SGHDN and CDR2 FVKESK. The length of the CDR3 is 14 residues. The CDR3 bases are TGTGCCAACAACACCGACAGGTCTAACTTTGGCTACACCTTC. This codes for CANNTDRSNFGYTF.

To note about this clonotype: An end of the junction does not agree with germline; a read error may underlie this. This chain connects TRBV6-5 to TRBJ2-7; 10 bases line up with TRBD1. The CDR3 sequence is 14 residues long. Germline V lookup: CDR1 MNHEY, CDR2 SVGAGI. Here the CDR3 DNA reads TGTATCAGCAGTTACGGGACAGGGGTATACGAGCAATACTTC. This encodes CISSYGTGVYEQYF.

V and J are TRBV6-1 and TRBJ1-1, with D possibly being TRBD1 (5 bases). CDR3 length equals 12 residues. The germline V and J ends were trimmed by 11 bases and 2 bases, with 12 bases remaining between them. The germline gives CDR1 MNHNS, CDR2 SASEGT. In DNA, the CDR3 is TGTGCCTGCCATAGGGGTAACACTGAAGCTTTCTTT. This translates into CACHRGNTEAFF.

As for this clonotype: This could be a read error, since a much larger clone is one nucleotide away. The conserved phenylalanine or tryptophan is not found at the CDR3 terminus, so this likely reflects a read error. CDR3 in amino acids: CASSLDLSSYNEQFL. DNA of the CDR3: TGCGCCAGCAGCTTGGACCTTAGCTCCTACAATGAGCAGTTCTTG. This rearrangement joins TRBV5-1 to TRBJ2-1; D not resolved. The CDR3 length is 15 residues. From germline, CDR1 is SGHRS and CDR2 YFSETQ. Trimming stripped 0 bases from V and 0 bases from J, with 7 bases between.

The rearrangement joins TRBV11-3 to TRBJ2-7; D possibly uses TRBD1 or TRBD2 (5 bases each). V dropped 10 bases and J dropped 1 base, with 14 bases sitting between them. Germline assignment: CDR1 SGHNT and CDR2 YENEEA. The CDR3 has 13 amino acids. This CDR3 reads CANGVGRSYEQYF. DNA of the CDR3: TGTGCCAACGGCGTGGGACGGTCCTACGAGCAGTACTTC.

The chain carries TRBV10-1 and TRBJ2-1, with D tentatively TRBD2 (6 bases). The CDR3 consists of 15 residues. The germline V gene encodes CDR1 WNHNN and CDR2 SYGVQD (reference sequence). The CDR3 spells CVSSDQSSGGNEQFF. The CDR3 DNA reads TGCGTGAGCAGTGACCAGAGTAGCGGTGGAAATGAGCAGTTCTTC.

To note about this clonotype: A read error may explain this, as a much larger clone is one base away. This chain joins TRBV28 and TRBJ1-2; D may be TRBD1 (5 bases). This CDR3 has 15 residues. Between the trimmed V and J ends, which lost 2 bases and 1 base, there was a span of 11 bases. Germline lookup yields CDR1 MDHEN and CDR2 SYDVKM. DNA for the CDR3: TGTGCCAGCAGTTTAGACGAGGGACTTAACTATGGCTACACCTTC. This encodes CASSLDEGLNYGYTF.

In this sample, this clonotype turned up once. A read error may account for a junction end that differs from germline. This sequence joins TRBV29-1 and TRBJ2-3; D is possibly TRBD2 (5 bases). From germline, CDR1 is SQVTM and CDR2 ANQGSEA. The CDR3 sequence is 15 residues long. The CDR3 here is CSVEGEAVITDTQYF. The CDR3 coding sequence is TGCAGTGTTGAGGGCGAGGCCGTCATCACAGATACGCAGTATTTT.

Points on this clonotype: Germline is not matched at one junction end, which may reflect a read error. The V call is TRBV11-2, the J call TRBJ2-1; TRBD2 agrees at 7 bases. Germline V lookup: CDR1 SGHAT, CDR2 FQNNGV. This CDR3 contains 15 residues. CDR3 in DNA: TGTACAGGCAGCTTTAGCGGGCCACTCGACAATGAGCAGTCCTTC. This sequence encodes CTGSFSGPLDNEQSF.

This clonotype was seen once. The chain joins TRBV12-3 or TRBV12-4 to TRBJ2-7; D tentatively fits TRBD1 or TRBD2 (5 bases each). This CDR3 is 14 amino acids long. CDR3 nucleotide sequence: TGTGCCAGCAGTTCTAGCCCCACAGGTCACGGGCAGTACGTG. It specifies CASSSSPTGHGQYV.

In the case of this clonotype: This likely comes from a read error, as the CDR3 has no conserved phenylalanine or tryptophan at its end. The limits of the CDR3 on the DNA are not certain, so only TCRdb's listed CDR3 is given. This chain links TRBV11-2 with TRBJ1-5; TRBD1, the table's D call, lacks a check against the DNA. The CDR3 adds up to 17 amino acids, both ends counted. The germline V gene has CDR1 SGHAT and CDR2 FQNNGV. CDR3 loop: CASSLVGVTGSNQPQQS.